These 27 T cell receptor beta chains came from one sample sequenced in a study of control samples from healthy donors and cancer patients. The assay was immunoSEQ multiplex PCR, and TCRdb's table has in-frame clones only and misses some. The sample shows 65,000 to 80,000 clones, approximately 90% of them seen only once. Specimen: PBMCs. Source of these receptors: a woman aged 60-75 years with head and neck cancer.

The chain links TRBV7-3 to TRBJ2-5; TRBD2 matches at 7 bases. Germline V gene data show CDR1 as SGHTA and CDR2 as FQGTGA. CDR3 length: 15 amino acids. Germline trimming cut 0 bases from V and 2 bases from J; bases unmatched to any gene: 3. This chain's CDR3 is CASSLTWGGQETQYF. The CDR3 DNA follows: TGTGCCAGCAGCTTAACGTGGGGGGGACAAGAGACCCAGTACTTC.

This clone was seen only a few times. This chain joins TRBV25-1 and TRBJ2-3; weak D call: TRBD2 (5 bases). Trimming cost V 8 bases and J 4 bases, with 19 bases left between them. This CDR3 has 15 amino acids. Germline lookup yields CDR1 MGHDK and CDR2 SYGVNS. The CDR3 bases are TGTGCCAGCGCCTCCACATGGAAGGACTCAGATACGCAGTATTTT. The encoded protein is CASASTWKDSDTQYF. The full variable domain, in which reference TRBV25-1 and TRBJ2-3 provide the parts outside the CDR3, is EADIYQTPRYLVIGTGKKITLECSQTMGHDKMYWYQQDPGMELHLIHYSYGVNSTEKGDLSSESTVSRIRTEHFPLTLESARPSHTSQYLCASASTWKDSDTQYFGPGTRLTVL.

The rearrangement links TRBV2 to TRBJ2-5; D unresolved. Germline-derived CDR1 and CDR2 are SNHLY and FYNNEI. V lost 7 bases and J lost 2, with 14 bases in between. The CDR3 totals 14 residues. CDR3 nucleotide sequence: TGTGCCAGCAAAAAGTTGTTACTACAAGAGACCCAGTACTTC. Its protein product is CASKKLLLQETQYF.

In DNA, the CDR3 is TGCAGCGTGCCCCGAAATGGGGCCTATGGCTACACCTTC. This translates into CSVPRNGAYGYTF. This sequence joins TRBV29-1 and TRBJ1-2; D is perhaps TRBD1 (5 bases). The CDR3 loop spans 13 amino acids. Trimming took off 6 bases at V and 4 bases at J, with 15 bases between the two ends. The germline CDR1 and CDR2 sequences are SQVTM and ANQGSEA.

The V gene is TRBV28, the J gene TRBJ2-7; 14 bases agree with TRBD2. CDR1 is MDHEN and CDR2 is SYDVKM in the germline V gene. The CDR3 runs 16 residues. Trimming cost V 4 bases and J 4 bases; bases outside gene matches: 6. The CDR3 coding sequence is TGTGCCAGCAGTTCCCCTGGGACTAGCGGGGGATACGAGCAGTACTTC. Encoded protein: CASSSPGTSGGYEQYF. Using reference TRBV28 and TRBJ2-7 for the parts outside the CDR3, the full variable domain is DVKVTQSSRYLVKRTGEKVFLECVQDMDHENMFWYRQDPGLGLRLIYFSYDVKMKEKGDIPEGYSVSREKKERFSLILESASTNQTSMYLCASSSPGTSGGYEQYFGPGTRLTVT.

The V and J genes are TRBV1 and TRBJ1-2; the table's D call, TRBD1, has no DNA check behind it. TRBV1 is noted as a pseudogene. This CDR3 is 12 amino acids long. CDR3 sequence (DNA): TGCACCAGCCAGACAGGGTTCGATGGCTACACCTTC. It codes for CTSQTGFDGYTF.

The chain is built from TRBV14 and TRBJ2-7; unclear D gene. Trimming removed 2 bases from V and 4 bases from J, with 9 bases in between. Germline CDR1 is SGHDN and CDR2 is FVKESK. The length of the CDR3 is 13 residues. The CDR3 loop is CASSQQASYEQYF. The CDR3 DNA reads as TGTGCCAGCAGCCAACAAGCGAGTTACGAGCAGTACTTC.

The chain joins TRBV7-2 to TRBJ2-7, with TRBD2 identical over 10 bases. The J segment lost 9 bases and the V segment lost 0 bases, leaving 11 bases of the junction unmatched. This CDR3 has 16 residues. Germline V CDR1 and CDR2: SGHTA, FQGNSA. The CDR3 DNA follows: TGTGCCAGCAGCTTAGCGCTAGCGGGAGTATGGTCGGTGCAGTACTTC. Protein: CASSLALAGVWSVQYF.

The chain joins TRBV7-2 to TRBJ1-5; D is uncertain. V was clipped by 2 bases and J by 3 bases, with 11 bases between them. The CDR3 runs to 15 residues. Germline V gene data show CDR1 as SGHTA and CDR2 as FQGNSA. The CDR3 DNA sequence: TGTGCCAGCAGCTTATTCGGCCAGATCAATCAGCCCCAGCATTTT. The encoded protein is CASSLFGQINQPQHF.

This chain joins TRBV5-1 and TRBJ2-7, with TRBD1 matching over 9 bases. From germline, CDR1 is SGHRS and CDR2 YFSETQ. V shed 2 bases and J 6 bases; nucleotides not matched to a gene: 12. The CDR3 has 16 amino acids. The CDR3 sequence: CASSFFYGTGRAEQYF. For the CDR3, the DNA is TGCGCCAGCAGCTTTTTTTATGGGACAGGGCGGGCCGAGCAGTACTTC.

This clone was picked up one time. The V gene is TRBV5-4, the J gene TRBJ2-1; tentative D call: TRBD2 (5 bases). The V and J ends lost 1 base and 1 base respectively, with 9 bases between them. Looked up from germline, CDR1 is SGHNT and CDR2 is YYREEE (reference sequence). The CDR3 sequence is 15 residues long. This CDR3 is CASSLIGGSYNEQFF. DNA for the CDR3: TGTGCCAGCAGCTTGATTGGCGGGTCCTACAATGAGCAGTTCTTC.

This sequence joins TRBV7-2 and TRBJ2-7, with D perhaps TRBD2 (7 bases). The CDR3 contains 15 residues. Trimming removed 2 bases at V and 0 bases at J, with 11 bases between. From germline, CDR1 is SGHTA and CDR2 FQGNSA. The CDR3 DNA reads TGTGCCAGCAGCTTAAGGGGGGGTACCTCCTACGAGCAGTACTTC. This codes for CASSLRGGTSYEQYF.

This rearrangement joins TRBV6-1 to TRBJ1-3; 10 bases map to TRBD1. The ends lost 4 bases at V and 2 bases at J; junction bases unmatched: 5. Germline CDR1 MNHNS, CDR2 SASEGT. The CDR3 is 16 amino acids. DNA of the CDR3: TGTGCCAGCAGTGCGGACAGGGGGTTGGCTGGAAACACCATATATTTT. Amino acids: CASSADRGLAGNTIYF.

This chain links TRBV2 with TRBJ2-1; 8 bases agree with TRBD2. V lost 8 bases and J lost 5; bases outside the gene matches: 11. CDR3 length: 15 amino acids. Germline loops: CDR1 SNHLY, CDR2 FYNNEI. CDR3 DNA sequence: TGTGCCAGCCATAGACTAGCGAGCCTCCACAATGAGCAGTTCTTC. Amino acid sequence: CASHRLASLHNEQFF.

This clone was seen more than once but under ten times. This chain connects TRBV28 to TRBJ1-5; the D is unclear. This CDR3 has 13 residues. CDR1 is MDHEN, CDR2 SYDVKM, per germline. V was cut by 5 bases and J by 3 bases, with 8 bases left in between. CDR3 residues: CASSAGLNQPQHF. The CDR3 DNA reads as TGTGCCAGCAGTGCGGGTCTCAATCAGCCCCAGCATTTT.

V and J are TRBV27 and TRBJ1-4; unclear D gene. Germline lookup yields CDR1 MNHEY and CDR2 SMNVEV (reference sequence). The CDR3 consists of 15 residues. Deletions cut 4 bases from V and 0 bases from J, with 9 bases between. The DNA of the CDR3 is TGTGCCAGCAGTTGGACGGCCGCAACTAATGAAAAACTGTTTTTT. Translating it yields CASSWTAATNEKLFF.

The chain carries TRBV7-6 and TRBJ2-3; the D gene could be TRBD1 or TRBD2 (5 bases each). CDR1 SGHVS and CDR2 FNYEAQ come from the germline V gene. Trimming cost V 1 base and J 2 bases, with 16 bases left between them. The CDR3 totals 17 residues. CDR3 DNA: TGTGCCAGCAGCTTAGTGGGGACCCAATACCTCACAGATACGCAGTATTTT. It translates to CASSLVGTQYLTDTQYF.

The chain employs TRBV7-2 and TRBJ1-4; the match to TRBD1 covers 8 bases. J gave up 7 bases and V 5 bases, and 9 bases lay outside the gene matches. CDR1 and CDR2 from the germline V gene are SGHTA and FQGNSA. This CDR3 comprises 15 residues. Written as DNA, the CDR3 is TGTGCCAGCAGCCCCCGGACAGGGCGGGCTGAAAAACTGTTTTTT. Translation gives CASSPRTGRAEKLFF. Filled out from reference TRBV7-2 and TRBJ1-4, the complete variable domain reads GAGVSQSPSNKVTEKGKDVELRCDPISGHTALYWYRQSLGQGLEFLIYFQGNSAPDKSGLPSDRFSAERTGGSVSTLTIQRTQQEDSAVYLCASSPRTGRAEKLFFGSGTQLSVL.

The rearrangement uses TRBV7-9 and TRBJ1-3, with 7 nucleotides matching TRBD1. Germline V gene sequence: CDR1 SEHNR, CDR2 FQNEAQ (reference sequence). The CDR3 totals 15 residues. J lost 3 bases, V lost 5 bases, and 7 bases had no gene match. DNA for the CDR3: TGTGCCAGCAGCGCGACCGGGACAGTTGGAAACACCATATATTTT. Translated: CASSATGTVGNTIYF. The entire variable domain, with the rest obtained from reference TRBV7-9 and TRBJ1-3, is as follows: DTGVSQNPRHKITKRGQNVTFRCDPISEHNRLYWYRQTLGQGPEFLTYFQNEAQLEKSRLLSDRFSAERPKGSFSTLEIQRTEQGDSAMYLCASSATGTVGNTIYFGEGSWLTVV.

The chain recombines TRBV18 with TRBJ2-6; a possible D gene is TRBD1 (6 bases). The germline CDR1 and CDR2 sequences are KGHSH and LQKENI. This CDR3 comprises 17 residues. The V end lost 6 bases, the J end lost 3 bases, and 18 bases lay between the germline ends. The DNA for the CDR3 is TGTGCCAGCTCGCTACAGGGCAGACTTGGTGGGGCCAACGTCCTGACTTTC. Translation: CASSLQGRLGGANVLTF.

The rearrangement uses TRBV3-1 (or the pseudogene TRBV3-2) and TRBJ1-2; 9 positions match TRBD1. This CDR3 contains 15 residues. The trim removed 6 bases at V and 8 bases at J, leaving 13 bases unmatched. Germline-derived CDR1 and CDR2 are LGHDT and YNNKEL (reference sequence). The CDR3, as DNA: TGTGCCAGCAGTCGGAACCGGGACAGGGTTCGCGGCTACACCTTC. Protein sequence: CASSRNRDRVRGYTF.

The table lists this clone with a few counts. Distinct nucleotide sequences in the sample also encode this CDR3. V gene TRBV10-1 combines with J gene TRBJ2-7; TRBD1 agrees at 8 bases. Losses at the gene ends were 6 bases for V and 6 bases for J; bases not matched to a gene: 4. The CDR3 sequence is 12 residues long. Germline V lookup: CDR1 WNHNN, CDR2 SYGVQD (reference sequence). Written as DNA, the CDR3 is TGCGCCAGCAGCCCCACAGGGGGCGAGCAGTACTTC. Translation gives CASSPTGGEQYF.

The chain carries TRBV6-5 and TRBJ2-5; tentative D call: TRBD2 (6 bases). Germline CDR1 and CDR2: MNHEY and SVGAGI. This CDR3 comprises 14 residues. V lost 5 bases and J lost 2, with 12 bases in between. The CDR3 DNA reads TGTGCCAGCAGTCCACTAGCTGAGCAAGAGACCCAGTACTTC. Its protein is CASSPLAEQETQYF.

CDR3 coding DNA: TGTGCCAGCAGTTCGACAGGGGGTATTCAGCCCCAGCATTTT. It encodes CASSSTGGIQPQHF. The V gene is TRBV27, the J gene TRBJ1-5; TRBD1 aligns across 9 bases. From germline, CDR1 is MNHEY and CDR2 SMNVEV (reference sequence). J was trimmed by 6 bases and V by 4 bases; bases with no gene match: 4. The length of the CDR3 is 14 residues.

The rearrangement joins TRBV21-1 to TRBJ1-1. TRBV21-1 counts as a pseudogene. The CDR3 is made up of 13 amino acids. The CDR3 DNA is TGTGCCAGCAAAATGGGGGATAACACTGAAGCTTTCTTT. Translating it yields CASKMGDNTEAFF.

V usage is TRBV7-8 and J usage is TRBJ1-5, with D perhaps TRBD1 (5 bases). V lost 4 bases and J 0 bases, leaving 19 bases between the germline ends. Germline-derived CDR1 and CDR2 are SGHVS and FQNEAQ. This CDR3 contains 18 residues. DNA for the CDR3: TGTGCCAGCAGCTCACAAAGGATCACAGGATTTAGCAATCAGCCCCAGCATTTT. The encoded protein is CASSSQRITGFSNQPQHF. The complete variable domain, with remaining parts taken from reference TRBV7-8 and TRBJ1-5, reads GAGVSQSPRYKVAKRGQDVALRCDPISGHVSLFWYQQALGQGPEFLTYFQNEAQLDKSGLPSDRFFAERPEGSVSTLKIQRTQQEDSAVYLCASSSQRITGFSNQPQHFGDGTRLSIL.

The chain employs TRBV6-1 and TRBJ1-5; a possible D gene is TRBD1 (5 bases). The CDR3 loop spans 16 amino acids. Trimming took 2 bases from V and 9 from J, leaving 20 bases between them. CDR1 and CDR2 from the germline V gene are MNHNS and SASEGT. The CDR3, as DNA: TGTGCCAGCAGTGAACGGGTGGGACTCTCCCCAGGGCCCCAGCATTTT. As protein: CASSERVGLSPGPQHF.